These 18 T cell receptor beta chains originate from one sample sequenced in a study of immune evolution from preneoplasia to lung adenocarcinoma. Assay: immunoSEQ multiplex PCR; the TCRdb copy retains only in-frame clones and omits some. This table has roughly 2,200 clones, around 80% appearing once. Sequencing was carried out using FFPE normal lung tissue adjacent to the tumor. The receptors derive from a person aged 55-75 years with lung adenocarcinoma.

The V gene is TRBV6-6, the J gene TRBJ2-2; no clear D gene. Trimming pared 6 bases from V and 6 bases from J, leaving 8 bases between. From germline, CDR1 is MNHNY and CDR2 SVGAGI (reference sequence). The CDR3 contains 12 residues. Here the CDR3 DNA reads TGTGCCAGCAGCTATAGGGCCGGGGAGCTGTTTTTT. Its translation is CASSYRAGELFF.

This clone has a handful of counts. The chain employs TRBV7-9 and TRBJ2-5, with D hard to call. Germline CDR1 reads SEHNR; CDR2 reads FQNEAQ (reference sequence). V lost 6 bases to trimming and J lost 2 bases, with 10 bases between them. This CDR3 spans 13 amino acids. The CDR3 here is CASRGIRQETQYF. The CDR3 region has the DNA TGTGCCAGCAGAGGAATCAGACAAGAGACCCAGTACTTC.

This clone is a singleton in its sample. The chain carries TRBV6-1 and TRBJ2-7; D call uncertain. CDR3 length equals 14 residues. Germline CDR1 reads MNHNS; CDR2 reads SASEGT. The V gene lost 6 bases and the J gene lost 0 bases, with 12 bases spanning the gap. The CDR3 loop reads CASRVTLSSYEQYF. The CDR3 nucleotides read TGTGCCAGCAGAGTGACCCTTTCCTCCTACGAGCAGTACTTC.

The chain combines TRBV29-1 with TRBJ2-3; 10 bases are shared with TRBD1. J was trimmed by 0 bases and V by 7 bases; bases with no gene match: 7. The germline V gene encodes CDR1 SQVTM and CDR2 ANQGSEA. The length of the CDR3 is 15 residues. The CDR3 loop reads CSAFRTGGSTDTQYF. CDR3 nucleotide sequence: TGCAGCGCCTTCCGGACAGGGGGGAGCACAGATACGCAGTATTTT.

This clone was found once. The chain joins TRBV5-1 to TRBJ2-2, with D tentatively TRBD1 (5 bases). Per germline, CDR1 SGHRS and CDR2 YFSETQ. V was pared by 5 bases and J by 6 bases, with 11 bases between. There are 13 residues in the CDR3. The CDR3 is CASSRDRPGELFF. The CDR3 DNA follows: TGCGCCAGCAGTCGAGACAGACCCGGGGAGCTGTTTTTT.

This clone was counted once. The chain carries TRBV19 and TRBJ1-1, with 9 bases lining up with TRBD1. Germline-derived CDR1 and CDR2 are LNHDA and SQIVND (reference sequence). CDR3 size: 16 residues. Germline trimming cut 7 bases from V and 0 bases from J; bases unmatched to any gene: 9. The CDR3 DNA follows: TGTGCCAGTAACCCCCGAGACAGGGGGGTGAACACTGAAGCTTTCTTT. It translates to CASNPRDRGVNTEAFF.

This sequence joins TRBV5-6 and TRBJ1-4; the D gene is possibly TRBD1 (6 bases). CDR1 is SGHDT, CDR2 YYEEEE, per germline. This CDR3 is 14 amino acids long. V was pared by 4 bases and J by 11 bases, with 18 bases between. The CDR3 DNA follows: TGTGCCAGCAGCCCCGGGACATTTGAGGGGAAACTGTTTTTT. Amino acid sequence: CASSPGTFEGKLFF.

The chain joins TRBV29-1 to TRBJ2-1, with 8 bases identical to TRBD2. The CDR3 sequence is 15 residues long. CDR1 SQVTM and CDR2 ANQGSEA come from the germline V gene. V shed 2 bases, J shed 2 bases, and the junction held 5 bases outside the gene matches. The CDR3 is CSVEFSGATYNEQFF. Written as DNA, the CDR3 is TGCAGCGTTGAATTTAGCGGGGCAACCTACAATGAGCAGTTCTTC.

This clone appeared a few times. This chain connects TRBV5-6 to TRBJ2-5; perhaps TRBD2 as D (6 bases). This CDR3 is 15 amino acids long. V lost 6 bases to trimming and J lost 4 bases, with 19 bases between them. Germline V CDR1 and CDR2: SGHDT, YYEEEE. As DNA, the CDR3 is TGTGCCAGCAATATACGGGGACTCCTCGTAGAGACCCAGTACTTC. Translation gives CASNIRGLLVETQYF. Full variable domain (remainder filled in from reference TRBV5-6 and TRBJ2-5): DAGVTQSPTHLIKTRGQQVTLRCSPKSGHDTVSWYQQALGQGPQFIFQYYEEEERQRGNFPDRFSGHQFPNYSSELNVNALLLGDSALYLCASNIRGLLVETQYFGPGTRLLVL.

V and J are TRBV19 and TRBJ2-1, with TRBD2 identical over 9 bases. CDR3 length: 15 amino acids. Germline CDR1 is LNHDA and CDR2 is SQIVND (reference sequence). Unmatched junction bases numbered 10, after V lost 7 bases and J lost 6 bases. The CDR3 sequence: CASTLGGGRANEQFF. The DNA of the CDR3 is TGTGCCAGTACTCTGGGGGGCGGGAGGGCCAATGAGCAGTTCTTC.

This clone occurred once. The chain has TRBV14 and TRBJ2-1, with 7 bases lining up with TRBD2. The CDR3 consists of 13 residues. V lost 8 bases to trimming and J lost 5 bases; unmatched junction nucleotides: 6. Germline V lookup: CDR1 SGHDN, CDR2 FVKESK. The DNA for the CDR3 is TGTGCCAGCGGGGGAGGGAATAACAATGAGCAGTTCTTC. Residues: CASGGGNNNEQFF.

The chain is built from TRBV5-4 and TRBJ2-5; D might be TRBD2 (5 bases). The V gene's germline CDR1 is SGHNT and CDR2 YYREEE (reference sequence). This CDR3 is built from 15 residues. Trimming took off 1 base at V and 3 bases at J, with 13 bases between the two ends. The CDR3 region has the DNA TGTGCCAGCAGCTTGTCCGCTAGCAGAGAAGAGACCCAGTACTTC. This encodes CASSLSASREETQYF.

The chain recombines TRBV6-1 with TRBJ2-3; TRBD2 matches 10 bases. Germline V gives CDR1 MNHNS, CDR2 SASEGT. This CDR3 has 15 residues. V shed 6 bases, J shed 4 bases, and the junction held 7 bases outside the gene matches. The CDR3 region has the DNA TGTGCCAGCAGGGAGGAGCTAGCGGGAGCAGATACGCAGTATTTT. Protein product: CASREELAGADTQYF.

The J gene is TRBJ2-3, the V gene TRBV4-3; TRBD2 agrees at 9 bases. CDR1 and CDR2 from the germline V gene are LGHNA and YSLEER. This CDR3 comprises 16 residues. V lost 7 bases, J lost 4 bases, and 12 bases stayed unmatched. CDR3 bases: TGCGCCAGCACCGAGACCGCGGGAGGGCCCGCAGATACGCAGTATTTT. Its protein is CASTETAGGPADTQYF.

The rearrangement links TRBV7-9 to TRBJ1-4, with TRBD1 as a possible D gene (5 bases). The V gene's germline CDR1 is SEHNR and CDR2 FQNEAQ (reference sequence). CDR3 size: 14 residues. V gave up 3 bases and J gave up 6 bases, with 11 bases separating them. The chain's CDR3 is CASSLVGTDEKLFF. The CDR3 region has the DNA TGTGCCAGCAGCTTGGTAGGGACGGATGAAAAACTGTTTTTT.

The V call is TRBV11-3, the J call TRBJ2-7; TRBD2 might be the D (5 bases). The V gene's germline CDR1 is SGHNT and CDR2 YENEEA. The CDR3 totals 17 residues. Trimming took 1 base from V and 5 from J, leaving 21 bases between them. The CDR3: CASSLGSTPLRGNEQYF. In DNA form, the CDR3 reads TGTGCCAGCAGCTTAGGAAGCACCCCCCTACGAGGGAACGAGCAGTACTTC.

The chain is built from TRBV11-2 and TRBJ2-5; D might be TRBD2 (5 bases). The V end was cut by 5 bases, the J end by 4 bases, with 14 bases between. There are 14 residues in the CDR3. Per germline, CDR1 SGHAT and CDR2 FQNNGV. CDR3 nucleotides: TGTGCCAGCAGCGCCTCCTCACTAGGAGAGACCCAGTACTTC. Translating it yields CASSASSLGETQYF.

Comments on this clone: Distinct nucleotide sequences in the sample also encode this CDR3. This sequence joins TRBV6-5 and TRBJ1-4; tentative D call: TRBD1 (6 bases). Germline V CDR1 and CDR2: MNHEY, SVGAGI. The CDR3 covers 15 residues. Trimming took off 2 bases at V and 2 bases at J, with 9 bases between the two ends. This chain's CDR3 is CASSYTTGTNEKLFF. The DNA for the CDR3 is TGTGCCAGCAGTTACACAACAGGGACTAATGAAAAACTGTTTTTT.